The 19 T cell receptor beta chains listed next were all sequenced from one sample in a study of technical replicates of blood from four donors. Here immunoSEQ multiplex PCR was the method, and the copy in TCRdb shows in-frame clones only, minus some. This table has tens of thousands of clones, just under 95% appearing once. The specimen sequenced was T cells isolated from PBMCs. The source of these receptors is a human donor in good health.

This clone has just a few counts. The V and J genes are TRBV5-4 and TRBJ2-3; D uncertain. CDR3 size: 14 residues. Germline V lookup: CDR1 SGHNT, CDR2 YYREEE (reference sequence). V was cut by 4 bases and J by 2 bases, with 11 bases left in between. The CDR3 sequence is CASSPLFPTDTQYF. DNA for the CDR3: TGTGCCAGCAGCCCCCTTTTCCCCACAGATACGCAGTATTTT.

J is TRBJ1-1 and V is TRBV18; 7 nucleotides align to TRBD1. After removal of 6 bases from V and 2 bases from J, the junction contained 3 bases not matched to a gene. The CDR3 consists of 13 residues. Germline V gives CDR1 KGHSH, CDR2 LQKENI. The CDR3 sequence is CASSRTGNTEAFF. As DNA, the CDR3 is TGTGCCAGCTCGCGGACAGGTAACACTGAAGCTTTCTTT.

V usage is TRBV7-8 and J usage is TRBJ2-1; the D gene is possibly TRBD2 (5 bases). CDR3 length: 15 residues. CDR1 and CDR2 from the germline V gene are SGHVS and FQNEAQ. V gave up 2 bases and J gave up 10 bases, with 18 bases separating them. This chain's CDR3 is CASSLWSGSHQEQFF. The CDR3 DNA sequence: TGTGCCAGCAGCTTATGGTCGGGAAGTCATCAAGAGCAGTTCTTC.

V usage is TRBV29-1 and J usage is TRBJ2-3; D is possibly TRBD1 (6 bases). Germline CDR1 and CDR2: SQVTM and ANQGSEA. The CDR3 totals 13 residues. V was trimmed by 5 bases and J by 2 bases, leaving 11 bases between them. CDR3 residues: CSVRQVLTDTQYF. CDR3 bases: TGCAGCGTTCGACAGGTCCTCACAGATACGCAGTATTTT.

The chain is built from TRBV9 and TRBJ2-3, with 7 bases lining up with TRBD1. The germline CDR1 and CDR2 sequences are SGDLS and YYNGEE. CDR3 length equals 16 residues. Trimming cost V 0 bases and J 5 bases; bases outside gene matches: 9. The CDR3 sequence is CASSVVEGGRRDTQYF. DNA for the CDR3: TGTGCCAGCAGCGTAGTTGAAGGGGGCCGGAGAGATACGCAGTATTTT.

The rearrangement links TRBV10-1 to TRBJ2-7; D perhaps matches TRBD1 (6 bases). CDR1 and CDR2 from the germline V gene are WNHNN and SYGVQD (reference sequence). Trimming stripped 0 bases from V and 1 base from J, with 28 bases between. The CDR3 totals 21 residues. As DNA, the CDR3 is TGCGCCAGCAGTGAGTCGAATTCCCTAAGACCGGACAGTTCCTTATCCTACGAGCAGTACTTC. Translating gives CASSESNSLRPDSSLSYEQYF.

The rearrangement joins TRBV27 to TRBJ2-2, with D possibly being TRBD1 (6 bases). Deletions cut 3 bases from V and 1 base from J, with 12 bases between. Per the germline V gene, CDR1 is MNHEY and CDR2 is SMNVEV (reference sequence). This CDR3 has 16 amino acids. The CDR3, as DNA: TGTGCCAGCAGTTTGTGGGCGGACAGGAACACCGGGGAGCTGTTTTTT. Translation: CASSLWADRNTGELFF.

The chain carries TRBV5-1 and TRBJ2-1; 12 bases are a match to TRBD1. V lost 3 bases and J lost 6; bases outside the gene matches: 4. This CDR3 comprises 15 residues. The germline gives CDR1 SGHRS, CDR2 YFSETQ. The CDR3 is CASSWGQGAGNEQFF. CDR3 sequence (DNA): TGCGCCAGCAGCTGGGGACAGGGGGCAGGCAATGAGCAGTTCTTC.

This chain uses TRBV29-1 with TRBJ1-5; 7 positions agree with TRBD1. The CDR3 is 14 residues long. Germline CDR1 is SQVTM and CDR2 is ANQGSEA. V lost 6 bases, J lost 7 bases, and 12 bases stayed unmatched. CDR3 amino acids: CSVGDSRGRQPQHF. DNA for the CDR3: TGCAGCGTGGGGGACAGCCGTGGCCGACAGCCCCAGCATTTT. Drawing the rest from reference TRBV29-1 and TRBJ1-5, the complete variable domain is SAVISQKPSRDICQRGTSLTIQCQVDSQVTMMFWYRQQPGQSLTLIATANQGSEATYESGFVIDKFPISRPNLTFSTLTVSNMSPEDSSIYLCSVGDSRGRQPQHFGDGTRLSIL.

The chain links TRBV6-1 to TRBJ2-7; tentative D call: TRBD2 (5 bases). The CDR3 length is 14 residues. V was clipped by 7 bases and J by 6 bases, with 19 bases between them. Germline values: CDR1 MNHNS, CDR2 SASEGT. The CDR3: CASNSRGLSGEQYF. CDR3 coding DNA: TGTGCCAGCAATTCCAGAGGGCTGTCGGGCGAGCAGTACTTC.

The chain uses TRBV27 and TRBJ2-2, with D possibly being TRBD1 (6 bases). V was clipped by 6 bases and J by 2 bases, with 13 bases between them. This CDR3 region has 15 residues. Germline assignment: CDR1 MNHEY and CDR2 SMNVEV (reference sequence). The CDR3 DNA is TGTGCCAGCAGGGATTTGGGACATAACACCGGGGAGCTGTTTTTT. As protein: CASRDLGHNTGELFF.

The chain recombines TRBV7-9 with TRBJ1-4; TRBD1 aligns across 8 bases. The germline CDR1 and CDR2 sequences are SEHNR and FQNEAQ (reference sequence). This CDR3 spans 15 amino acids. V was pared by 5 bases and J by 2 bases, with 4 bases of the junction left unmatched. CDR3: CASSVRGLTNEKLFF. In DNA, the CDR3 is TGTGCCAGCAGCGTCAGGGGGCTTACTAATGAAAAACTGTTTTTT.

The chain combines TRBV14 with TRBJ1-1; D not certain. This CDR3 has 16 residues. V lost 0 bases to trimming and J lost 0 bases, with 11 bases between them. The germline gives CDR1 SGHDN, CDR2 FVKESK. In DNA form, the CDR3 reads TGTGCCAGCAGCCAAGAAGTTGGGCTACTGAACACTGAAGCTTTCTTT. Translation gives CASSQEVGLLNTEAFF. Full variable domain (remainder filled in from reference TRBV14 and TRBJ1-1): EAGVTQFPSHSVIEKGQTVTLRCDPISGHDNLYWYRRVMGKEIKFLLHFVKESKQDESGMPNNRFLAERTGGTYSTLKVQPAELEDSGVYFCASSQEVGLLNTEAFFGQGTRLTVV.

The chain links TRBV7-9 to TRBJ2-1; no clear D. This CDR3 is 17 amino acids long. V was trimmed by 3 bases and J by 2 bases, leaving 17 bases between them. From germline, CDR1 is SEHNR and CDR2 FQNEAQ (reference sequence). The CDR3 loop is CASSLRPLKITYNEQFF. The CDR3 region has the DNA TGTGCCAGCAGCTTGAGGCCGCTAAAGATTACCTACAATGAGCAGTTCTTC.

The rearrangement uses TRBV9 and TRBJ2-7; 7 nucleotides align to TRBD1. Germline trimming cut 4 bases from V and 0 bases from J; bases unmatched to any gene: 10. CDR1 SGDLS and CDR2 YYNGEE come from the germline V gene. The CDR3 has 16 amino acids. CDR3 DNA: TGTGCCAGCAGCTTGACAGACAGGGCTAGCTCCTACGAGCAGTACTTC. This gives the protein CASSLTDRASSYEQYF.

The chain is built from TRBV28 and TRBJ2-7, with 9 bases fitting TRBD2. The CDR3 is made up of 16 amino acids. The J segment lost 3 bases and the V segment lost 3 bases, leaving 9 bases of the junction unmatched. Germline CDR1 and CDR2: MDHEN and SYDVKM. Here the CDR3 DNA reads TGTGCCAGCAGTTTCTCGGGATCTAGCGGGAACTACGAGCAGTACTTC. Its translation is CASSFSGSSGNYEQYF.

The genes are TRBV7-9 and TRBJ2-7; D might be TRBD2 (5 bases). The germline gives CDR1 SEHNR, CDR2 FQNEAQ (reference sequence). The CDR3 covers 15 residues. Trimming took 4 bases from V and 3 from J, leaving 16 bases between them. The CDR3 bases are TGTGCCAGCAGCTCCTCGGTTGGGAGAAGCTACGAGCAGTACTTC. Translated, it gives CASSSSVGRSYEQYF.

The chain has TRBV27 and TRBJ1-2; 7 bases fit TRBD1. Losses at the gene ends were 5 bases for V and 2 bases for J; bases not matched to a gene: 5. CDR1 and CDR2 (germline): MNHEY, SMNVEV (reference sequence). CDR3 length equals 14 residues. The CDR3 nucleotides are TGTGCCAGCAGTCTGACAGGGCGCAACTATGGCTACACCTTC. Protein sequence: CASSLTGRNYGYTF.

The gene calls are TRBV5-8 and TRBJ2-5; no clear D. The CDR3 length is 15 residues. The germline CDR1 and CDR2 sequences are SGHTS and YDEGEE. V was shortened by 1 base and J by 1 base, with 11 bases between the two germline ends. The CDR3 loop is CASSLSGRSQETQYF. CDR3 DNA: TGTGCCAGCAGCTTGTCAGGCAGATCCCAAGAGACCCAGTACTTC.